One sample yielded the 19 T cell receptor beta chains listed below, sequenced in a study of early T cells in non-severe SARS-CoV-2 infection. In TCRdb, the 5' RACE reads were re-called with MiXCR into one record per CDR3 protein. The sample includes just over 95,000 distinct CDR3 sequences, approximately 10% of them seen just once. The sample taken for sequencing was whole blood. The receptor set was obtained from an adult who was a healthcare worker with PCR-confirmed SARS-CoV-2 infection or an uninfected control (not recorded which).

The sample holds many counts of this clonotype. The rearrangement uses TRBV12-5 and TRBJ1-5; no definite D call. CDR1 is LGHNT and CDR2 is FRNRAP in the germline V gene. The CDR3 is 14 residues long. Trimming removed 5 bases from V and 3 bases from J, with 11 bases in between. The CDR3 loop is CASGPPGNNQPQHF. The CDR3 DNA reads as TGTGCTAGTGGTCCGCCGGGCAACAATCAGCCCCAGCATTTT.

The V gene is TRBV6-2 or TRBV6-3, the J gene TRBJ1-1; D unclear. CDR3 length: 13 residues. CDR1 is MNHEY and CDR2 is SVGEGT in the germline V gene. V dropped 1 base and J dropped 8 bases, with 11 bases sitting between them. As DNA, the CDR3 is TGTGCCAGCAGTTACTTGCCTACCGTGGAAGCTTTCTTT. Its translation is CASSYLPTVEAFF.

This clonotype was counted a few times. The chain has TRBV11-2 and TRBJ2-1; D is ambiguous. Trimming removed 3 bases from V and 2 bases from J, with 8 bases in between. The germline V gene encodes CDR1 SGHAT and CDR2 FQNNGV. The CDR3 length is 14 residues. The CDR3 DNA sequence: TGTGCCAGCAGCTTTACAGTAACCTACAATGAGCAGTTCTTC. As protein: CASSFTVTYNEQFF. Based on the CDR3 plus reference TRBV11-2 and TRBJ2-1, the full variable domain is EAGVAQSPRYKIIEKRQSVAFWCNPISGHATLYWYQQILGQGPKLLIQFQNNGVVDDSQLPKDRFSAERLKGVDSTLKIQPAKLEDSAVYLCASSFTVTYNEQFFGPGTRLTVL.

The chain carries TRBV11-1 and TRBJ1-2; 8 bases line up with TRBD1. CDR1 and CDR2 (germline): SGHAT, FQDESV (reference sequence). This CDR3 is 15 amino acids long. V dropped 4 bases and J dropped 1; count of bases not matched to a gene: 5. The CDR3 DNA sequence: TGTGCCAGCAGCTCCGGACAGGGACGTAACTATGGCTACACCTTC. Translated, it gives CASSSGQGRNYGYTF.

This clonotype has at least ten counts. The chain combines TRBV6-5 with TRBJ2-1, with D perhaps matching TRBD1 or TRBD2 (6 bases each). V lost 1 base, J lost 4 bases, and 23 bases lay in between. The CDR3 sequence is 19 residues long. Looked up from germline, CDR1 is MNHEY and CDR2 is SVGAGI. This chain's CDR3 is CASSYLGGKNRREYNEQFF. The DNA for the CDR3 is TGTGCCAGCAGTTACTTAGGGGGGAAGAATCGAAGGGAATACAATGAGCAGTTCTTC.

There are many counts of this clonotype. The CDR3 bases are TGCGCCAGCAGCTTGAGTAGTAGTAGGGGCGAGCAGTACTTC. Translation gives CASSLSSSRGEQYF. The rearrangement joins TRBV5-1 to TRBJ2-7; possible D gene TRBD1, 5 bases. The length of the CDR3 is 14 residues. Germline assignment: CDR1 SGHRS and CDR2 YFSETQ. V shed 1 base and J shed 6 bases, with 14 bases lying between them.

In its sample, this clonotype was seen a few times. V gene TRBV6-2 or TRBV6-3 combines with J gene TRBJ1-5, with a tentative D call TRBD1 (5 bases). This CDR3 has 11 residues. V lost 6 bases and J lost 7, with 7 bases in between. Germline-derived CDR1 and CDR2 are MNHEY and SVGEGT. The CDR3 loop reads CASSQGQPQHF. CDR3 bases: TGTGCCAGCAGCCAGGGCCAGCCCCAGCATTTT.

This clonotype was counted many times. V gene TRBV6-5 combines with J gene TRBJ1-2, with 7 bases fitting TRBD1. Germline V gene sequence: CDR1 MNHEY, CDR2 SVGAGI. There are 12 residues in the CDR3. Unmatched junction bases numbered 8, after V lost 8 bases and J lost 8 bases. The CDR3 is CASSGTASGYTF. The CDR3 bases are TGTGCCAGCTCTGGGACAGCCAGCGGCTACACCTTC.

This clonotype was seen repeatedly, ten times or more. The chain is built from TRBV6-5 and TRBJ2-5; the D gene could be TRBD1 or TRBD2 (6 bases each). CDR1 and CDR2 (germline): MNHEY, SVGAGI. The CDR3 sequence is 15 residues long. V lost 7 bases, J lost 0 bases, and 15 bases lay in between. CDR3 sequence: CASTDGGRDQETQYF. The CDR3 nucleotides read TGTGCCAGCACCGACGGGGGCCGGGACCAAGAGACCCAGTACTTC.

This clonotype occurred many times. The chain couples TRBV20-1 to TRBJ1-6; 8 positions agree with TRBD1. Germline CDR1 DFQATT, CDR2 SNEGSKA (reference sequence). The J segment lost 7 bases and the V segment lost 6 bases, leaving 5 bases of the junction unmatched. The CDR3 has 13 amino acids. Here the CDR3 DNA reads TGCAGTGCCACCACAGGGGGGAATTCACCCCTCCACTTT. This sequence encodes CSATTGGNSPLHF.

This clonotype was found a few times. Relative to the germline gene, one junction end is altered; a read error may explain this. The chain employs TRBV6-5 and TRBJ1-1; 8 nucleotides agree with TRBD1. The V gene's germline CDR1 is MNHEY and CDR2 SVGAGI. This CDR3 region has 14 residues. The CDR3 reads CASSQGATNTEVFF. The CDR3 nucleotides are TGTGCCAGCAGTCAGGGGGCGACGAACACTGAAGTTTTCTTT.

Ten or more counts support this clonotype. The chain combines TRBV5-1 with TRBJ2-2, with no clear D. V gave up 2 bases and J gave up 7 bases, with 15 bases separating them. From germline, CDR1 is SGHRS and CDR2 YFSETQ. The CDR3 extends over 15 amino acids. CDR3 nucleotide sequence: TGCGCCAGCAGCTTCGGCGCTAGAGGCTTCGGGGAGCTGTTTTTT. It specifies CASSFGARGFGELFF.

The chain uses TRBV29-1 and TRBJ2-5; no firm D call. The CDR3 runs 12 residues. Germline values: CDR1 SQVTM, CDR2 ANQGSEA. The V end was cut by 1 base, the J end by 0 bases, with 3 bases between. The CDR3 loop is CSVEGDQETQYF. The CDR3 DNA is TGCAGCGTTGAAGGGGACCAAGAGACCCAGTACTTC.

This clonotype was observed a handful of times. In nucleotides, the CDR3 is TGCAGCGTCCTGGACAGGGCCAAAAACACTGAAGCTTTCTTT. Protein sequence: CSVLDRAKNTEAFF. This sequence joins TRBV29-1 and TRBJ1-1, with 8 bases that match TRBD1. The germline CDR1 and CDR2 sequences are SQVTM and ANQGSEA. The CDR3 totals 14 residues. V was pared by 6 bases and J by 2 bases, with 8 bases of the junction left unmatched.

This clonotype was seen a few times. The chain uses TRBV7-9 and TRBJ1-3; D ambiguous. Germline V CDR1 and CDR2: SEHNR, FQNEAQ (reference sequence). V lost 4 bases, J lost 4 bases, and 17 bases lay in between. The CDR3 covers 16 residues. The CDR3 spells CASSSRESWIGNTIYF. The CDR3 DNA reads TGTGCCAGCAGCTCGCGGGAGAGTTGGATAGGAAACACCATATATTTT.

This clonotype was recorded many times. The chain recombines TRBV7-3 with TRBJ2-3; D assignment may be TRBD1 or TRBD2 (6 bases each). With 4 bases removed from V and 3 bases from J, the gap between germline ends came to 11 bases. Looked up from germline, CDR1 is SGHTA and CDR2 is FQGTGA. The CDR3 length is 14 residues. The CDR3 nucleotides are TGTGCCAGCAGCTCCGGGGGCACGACAGATACGCAGTATTTT. It yields the protein CASSSGGTTDTQYF.

This clonotype was observed at least ten times. The chain couples TRBV18 to TRBJ1-1, with D possibly being TRBD1 (6 bases). Trimming removed 8 bases from V and 6 bases from J, with 13 bases in between. Looked up from germline, CDR1 is KGHSH and CDR2 is LQKENI. This CDR3 has 12 amino acids. CDR3 loop: CASATGSPEAFF. The CDR3 region has the DNA TGTGCCAGCGCCACAGGGAGTCCTGAAGCTTTCTTT.

The table lists this clonotype with many counts. The genes are TRBV28 and TRBJ2-1, with D maybe TRBD2 (6 bases). The V and J ends lost 4 bases and 5 bases respectively, with 12 bases between them. Germline CDR1 reads MDHEN; CDR2 reads SYDVKM. The CDR3 is made up of 14 amino acids. The DNA for the CDR3 is TGTGCCAGCAGTTCCGGGACTCGAAACAATGAGCAGTTCTTC. It specifies CASSSGTRNNEQFF.

This clonotype was counted a few times. The V call is TRBV28, the J call TRBJ1-6; D remains ambiguous. Germline lookup yields CDR1 MDHEN and CDR2 SYDVKM. The CDR3 is 18 residues long. The V gene lost 3 bases and the J gene lost 6 bases, with 21 bases spanning the gap. CDR3 in amino acids: CASSFGHGWTRVNSPLHF. In nucleotides, the CDR3 is TGTGCCAGCAGTTTTGGTCATGGGTGGACTAGAGTTAATTCACCCCTCCACTTT.